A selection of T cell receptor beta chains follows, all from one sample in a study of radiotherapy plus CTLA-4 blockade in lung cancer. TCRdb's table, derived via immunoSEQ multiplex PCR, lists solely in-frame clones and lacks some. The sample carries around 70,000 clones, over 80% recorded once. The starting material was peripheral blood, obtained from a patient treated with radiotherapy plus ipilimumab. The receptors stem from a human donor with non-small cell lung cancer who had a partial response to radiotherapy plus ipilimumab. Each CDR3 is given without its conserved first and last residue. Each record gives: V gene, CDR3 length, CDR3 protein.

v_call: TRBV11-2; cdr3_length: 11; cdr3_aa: ASSPGLGDEQY
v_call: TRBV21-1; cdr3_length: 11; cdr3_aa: AVYRGSTDTQY
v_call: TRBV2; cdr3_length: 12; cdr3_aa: AGVRDRGRETQY
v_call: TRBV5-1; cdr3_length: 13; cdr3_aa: ASSLYQGLGTEAF
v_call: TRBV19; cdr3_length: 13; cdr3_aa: ASSISGRGTGELF
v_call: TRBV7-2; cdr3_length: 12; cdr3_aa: ASSHPSGRETQY
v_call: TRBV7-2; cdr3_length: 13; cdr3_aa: ASSLDQGARYTQY
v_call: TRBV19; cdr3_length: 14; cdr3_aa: ASSRDMLSGANVLT
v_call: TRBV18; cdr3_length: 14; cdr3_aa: ASSPPGLANTGELF
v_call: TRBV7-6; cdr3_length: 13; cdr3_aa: ASSMRDSSYNEQF
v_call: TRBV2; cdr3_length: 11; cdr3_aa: ASSGGAGIYAF
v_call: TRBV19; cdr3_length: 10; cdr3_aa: ASSTGFSEQY
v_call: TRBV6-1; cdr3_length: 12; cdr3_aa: ASREGTENTEAF
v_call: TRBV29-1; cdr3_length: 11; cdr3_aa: SVLAYSYNEQF
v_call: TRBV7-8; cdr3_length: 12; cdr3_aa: ASSPGQTNYGYT
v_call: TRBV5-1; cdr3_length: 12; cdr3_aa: ASSLEAGRGEQY
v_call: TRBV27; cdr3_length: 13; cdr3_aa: ASSFDRVRDQPQH
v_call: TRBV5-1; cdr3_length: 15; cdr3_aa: ASSSGTYFSNTGELF
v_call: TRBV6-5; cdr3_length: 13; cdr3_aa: ASSLNRDRGYEQY
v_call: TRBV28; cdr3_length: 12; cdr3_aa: ASSLGGLGQPQH
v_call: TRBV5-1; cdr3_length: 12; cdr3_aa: ASSSGTENQPQH
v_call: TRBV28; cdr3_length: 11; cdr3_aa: ASSLGQGDIQY
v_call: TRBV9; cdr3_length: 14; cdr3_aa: ASSVEGGSGKGTQY
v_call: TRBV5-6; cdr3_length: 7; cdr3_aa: ASSLERV
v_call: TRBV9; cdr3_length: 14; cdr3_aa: ASSPGLAPSTDTQY
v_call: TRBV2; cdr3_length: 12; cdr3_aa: ASRGLVGTGELF
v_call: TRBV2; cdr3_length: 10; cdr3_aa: ASNRGNQPQH
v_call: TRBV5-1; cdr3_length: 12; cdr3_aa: ASSLRDRAHEQY
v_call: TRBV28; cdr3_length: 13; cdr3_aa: ASSPGTGRSRELF
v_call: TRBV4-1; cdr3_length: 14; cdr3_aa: ASSQLKGQGENIQY
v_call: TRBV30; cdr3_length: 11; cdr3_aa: ACGGQGMEKLF
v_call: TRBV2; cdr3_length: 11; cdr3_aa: ASRGTGPYGYT
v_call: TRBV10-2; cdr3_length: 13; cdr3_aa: ASSDHHPSYGELF
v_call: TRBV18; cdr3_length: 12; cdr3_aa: ASSPGTASYEQY
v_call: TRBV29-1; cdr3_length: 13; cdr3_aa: SVERPGQRTDTQY
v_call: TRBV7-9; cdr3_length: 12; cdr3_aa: ASSLTGGSDEQF
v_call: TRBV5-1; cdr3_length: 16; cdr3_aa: ASSYGTGLQLGKETQY
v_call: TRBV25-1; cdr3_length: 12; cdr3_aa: ASSRGQGPYEQY
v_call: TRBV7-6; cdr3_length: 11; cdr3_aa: ASSSSQGGEQY
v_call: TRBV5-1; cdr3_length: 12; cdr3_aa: ASSLDGGTGELF
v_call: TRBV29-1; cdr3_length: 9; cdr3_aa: SGEHASEAF
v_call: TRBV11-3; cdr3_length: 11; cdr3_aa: ASSSPGSSEQF
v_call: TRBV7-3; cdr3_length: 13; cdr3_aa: ASSLIPGGQETQY
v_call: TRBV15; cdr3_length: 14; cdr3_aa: ATSLTGTPVYNEQF
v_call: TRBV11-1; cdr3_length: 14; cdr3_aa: ASSSQRLGATYEQY
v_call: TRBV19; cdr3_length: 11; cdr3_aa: ASSIPGSETQY
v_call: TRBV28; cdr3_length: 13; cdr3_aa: ASIAGTGYSQPQH
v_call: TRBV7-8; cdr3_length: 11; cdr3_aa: ASSLAWDIGYT
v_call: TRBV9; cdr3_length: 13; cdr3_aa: ASSVGGSVRETQY
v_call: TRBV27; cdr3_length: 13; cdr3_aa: ASSRPGTGVWGYT
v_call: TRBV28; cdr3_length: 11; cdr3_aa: ASSTGDTGELF
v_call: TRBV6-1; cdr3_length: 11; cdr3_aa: ASSETQRNEQF
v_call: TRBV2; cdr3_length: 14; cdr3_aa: AIQRGGGMNTGELF
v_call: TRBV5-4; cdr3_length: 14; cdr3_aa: ASSLEPGWGTGELF